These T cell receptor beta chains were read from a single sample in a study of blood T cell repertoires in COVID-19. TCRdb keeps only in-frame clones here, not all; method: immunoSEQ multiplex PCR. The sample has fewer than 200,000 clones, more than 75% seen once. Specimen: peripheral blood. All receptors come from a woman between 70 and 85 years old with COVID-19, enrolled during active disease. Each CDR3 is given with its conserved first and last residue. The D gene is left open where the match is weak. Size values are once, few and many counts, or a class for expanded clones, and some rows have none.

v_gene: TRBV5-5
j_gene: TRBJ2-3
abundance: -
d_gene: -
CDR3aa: CASSLQTTSTDTQYF
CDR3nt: TGTGCCAGCAGCCTACAGACCACTAGCACAGATACGCAGTATTTT

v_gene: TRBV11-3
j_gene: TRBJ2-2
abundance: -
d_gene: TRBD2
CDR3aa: CASSTSSGTFGELFF
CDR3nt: TGTGCCAGCAGCACATCTAGCGGGACCTTCGGGGAGCTGTTTTTT

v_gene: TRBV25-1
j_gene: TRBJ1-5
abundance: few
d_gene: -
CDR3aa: CASSGQNQPQHF
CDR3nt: TGTGCCAGCAGTGGCCAGAATCAGCCCCAGCATTTT

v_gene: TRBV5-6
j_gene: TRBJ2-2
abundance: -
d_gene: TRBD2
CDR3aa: CASSALAGAWVGELFF
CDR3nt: TGTGCCAGCAGCGCACTAGCGGGAGCTTGGGTCGGGGAGCTGTTTTTT

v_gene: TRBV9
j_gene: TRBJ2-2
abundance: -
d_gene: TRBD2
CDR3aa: CASSLRSGSRITGELFF
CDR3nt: TGTGCCAGCAGCTTACGAAGCGGGAGCCGGATCACCGGGGAGCTGTTTTTT

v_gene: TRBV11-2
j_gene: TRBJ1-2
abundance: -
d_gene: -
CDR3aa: CASSLGTDYGYTF
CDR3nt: TGTGCCAGCAGCTTAGGGACAGACTATGGCTACACCTTC

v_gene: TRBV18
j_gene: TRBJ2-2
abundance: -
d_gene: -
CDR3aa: CASSHGQSTGELFF
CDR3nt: TGTGCCAGCTCACACGGACAGTCCACCGGGGAGCTGTTTTTT

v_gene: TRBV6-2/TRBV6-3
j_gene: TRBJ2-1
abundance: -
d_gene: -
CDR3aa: CASSSRELGEQFF
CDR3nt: TGTGCCAGCAGTTCGCGGGAACTCGGTGAGCAGTTCTTC

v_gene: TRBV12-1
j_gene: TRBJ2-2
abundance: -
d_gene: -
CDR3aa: CASSLTGGPGTGELFF
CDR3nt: TGTGCCAGCAGCTTGACGGGAGGGCCGGGCACCGGGGAGCTGTTTTTT

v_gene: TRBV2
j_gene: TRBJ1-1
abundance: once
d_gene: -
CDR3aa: CASSEAGFRENTEAFF
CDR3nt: TGTGCCAGCAGTGAAGCGGGTTTCAGGGAGAACACTGAAGCTTTCTTT